The rows below give T cell receptor beta chains drawn from one sample of a study of blood T cells in healthy people across ages. TCRdb analysed the 5' RACE reads with MiXCR anew, one entry per CDR3 protein. The sample shows 1.5 million to 2 million distinct CDR3 sequences, 28% of them seen only once. Sequenced input: blood. The receptor set was obtained from a woman under 40 in good health. CDR3s leave out the opening cysteine and the closing phenylalanine or tryptophan. A D gene is named only where the DNA matches it firmly.

V gene	J gene	D gene	CDR3 protein
TRBV15	TRBJ2-7	TRBD2	VTRLAGPIYEQY
TRBV7-9	TRBJ2-7	.	ASSSQGRKSSYEQY
TRBV21-1	TRBJ2-6	.	ASSKYRWQVSGANVLT
TRBV9	TRBJ2-5	.	ASSVQRGNGETQY
TRBV24-1	TRBJ2-3	.	ATSDLWDTDTQY
TRBV4-1	TRBJ2-1	TRBD2	ASSPHGGTGLAVYNEQF
TRBV15	TRBJ1-5	TRBD1	ATSRKTGYTPQH
TRBV7-3	TRBJ2-5	.	ASSPGGLKETQY
TRBV12-3/TRBV12-4	TRBJ2-7	.	ASRPLGQGNSYEQY
TRBV5-1	TRBJ2-6	.	ASSLPGSSGANVLT
TRBV28	.	TRBD1	ASSSGQSLNYEQY
TRBV15	TRBJ1-2	TRBD1	ATPRTGNYGYT
TRBV29-1	TRBJ2-7	.	STRRRDIYNEQY
TRBV6-5	TRBJ2-7	TRBD2	ASSYLAGVSEQY
TRBV10-3	TRBJ2-7	TRBD2	AIKGVAGDEQY
TRBV5-1	TRBJ1-1	.	ASRMGDGPSATGAF
TRBV27	TRBJ2-4	TRBD2	ASSLASGVPYNEQY
TRBV7-2	TRBJ2-7	TRBD1	ASSLVAGQGAHNEQY
TRBV5-1	TRBJ2-3	TRBD2	ASREPGLAGDTQY
TRBV9	TRBJ2-1	.	ASSVGSNPGDEQF
TRBV20-1	TRBJ2-2	.	SASPGLVNTGELF
TRBV24-1	TRBJ2-1	.	ATSDVGGEQF
TRBV5-4	TRBJ1-2	.	ASSPTGTEVYGYT
TRBV7-9	TRBJ2-7	TRBD1	ASSTPGGSGEQY
TRBV5-1	TRBJ2-1	TRBD2	ASSLVAGGPSEQF
TRBV5-1	TRBJ2-3	.	ASSLAPRRVADTQY
TRBV28	TRBJ2-1	TRBD1	ASRTGAKNNEQF
TRBV12-3/TRBV12-4	TRBJ2-7	.	ASSWTLRYEQY
TRBV11-2	TRBJ2-1	.	ASSLVAGSSNEQF
TRBV6-6	TRBJ2-7	TRBD1	ASSTPDRGLSYEQY
TRBV7-9	TRBJ1-2	.	ASSAREGALDYGYT
TRBV7-2	TRBJ2-5	TRBD1	ASSLALRVGTGGSETQY
TRBV12-3/TRBV12-4	TRBJ2-7	.	ASSLLGGFSYEQY
TRBV10-3	TRBJ2-7	.	AIRGSLSYEQY
TRBV4-1	TRBJ2-1	.	ASSQGLVDYNEQF
TRBV30	TRBJ2-7	.	AWSAPTGLGGYEQY
TRBV12-3/TRBV12-4	TRBJ1-2	.	ASSLKGGAHGYT
TRBV7-9	TRBJ2-7	TRBD2	ASSARTSGGSYEQY
TRBV2	TRBJ2-4	TRBD2	ASSEGNLAGNIQY
TRBV12-3/TRBV12-4	TRBJ1-3	TRBD1	ASSFRILQGMTPRTGNTIY
TRBV3-1	TRBJ1-1	TRBD1	ASSPRQGAVEAF
TRBV5-1	TRBJ2-6	.	ASSPVWGLGSSGANVRT
TRBV5-1	TRBJ2-7	TRBD1	ASSTGTGGRYEQY
TRBV4-3	TRBJ1-5	.	ASSQDGRMDQPQH
TRBV6-5	TRBJ1-1	.	ASSPLVGGGTEAF
TRBV28	TRBJ1-2	.	ASSRDGRPIGGYT
TRBV6-5	TRBJ1-6	.	ASSYSGKGGRRSPLH
TRBV20-1	TRBJ1-1	TRBD1	SAKDRGRPEAF
TRBV6-5	TRBJ2-7	TRBD1	VSRYSGTGADEQY
TRBV4-2	TRBJ2-5	TRBD2	ASTQGRRAGGPSTQETLY
TRBV7-9	TRBJ1-4	.	ASSFLTTNEKLF
TRBV10-2	TRBJ2-1	TRBD2	ASSQPPGGGENEQF